Each of the 15 T cell receptor beta chains below was sequenced from the same sample in a study of blood T cell repertoires in COVID-19. The assay was immunoSEQ multiplex PCR, and TCRdb's table has in-frame clones only and misses some. Found here are about 73,000 clones, about 88% of them singletons; the top ten hold approximately 10%. The sample taken for sequencing was peripheral blood. Receptors originate from an elderly man with acute or convalescent COVID-19.

J is TRBJ1-1 and V is TRBV5-1, with 7 bases that match TRBD1. Looked up from germline, CDR1 is SGHRS and CDR2 is YFSETQ. V lost 5 bases, J lost 2 bases, and 3 bases stayed unmatched. The CDR3 consists of 13 residues. CDR3 region: CASRGQTNTEAFF. Here the CDR3 DNA reads TGCGCCAGCAGGGGACAGACAAACACTGAAGCTTTCTTT. The variable domain in full, with the rest retrieved from reference TRBV5-1 and TRBJ1-1, is KAGVTQTPRYLIKTRGQQVTLSCSPISGHRSVSWYQQTPGQGLQFLFEYFSETQRNKGNFPGRFSGRQFSNSRSEMNVSTLELGDSALYLCASRGQTNTEAFFGQGTRLTVV.

The rearrangement joins TRBV29-1 to TRBJ1-2, with 8 positions matching TRBD1. This CDR3 contains 13 residues. The ends lost 3 bases at V and 4 bases at J; junction bases unmatched: 4. Germline CDR1 SQVTM, CDR2 ANQGSEA. CDR3 residues: CSVDRGLSYGYTF. The DNA of the CDR3 is TGCAGCGTTGACAGGGGGCTTAGCTATGGCTACACCTTC.

The chain links TRBV6-5 to TRBJ1-4, with 8 bases matching TRBD1. Unmatched junction bases numbered 7, after V lost 7 bases and J lost 3 bases. Germline V CDR1 and CDR2: MNHEY, SVGAGI. The CDR3 spans 15 residues. Here the CDR3 DNA reads TGTGCCAGCATTCCAACAGGGGGGGCTAATGAAAAACTGTTTTTT. Translating it yields CASIPTGGANEKLFF.

The rearrangement joins TRBV24-1 to TRBJ1-1; 7 bases are a match to TRBD1. Germline-derived CDR1 and CDR2 are KGHDR and SFDVKD. With V trimmed by 3 bases and J by 6 bases, 3 bases remained unmatched. CDR3 size: 13 residues. The CDR3 nucleotides are TGTGCCACCAGTGATCCGGGACAGCCTGAAGCTTTCTTT. As protein: CATSDPGQPEAFF.

CDR3 DNA: TGTGCCAGCAGTCCCCCCATGGGGGGGGCGCCTGACGAGCAGTACTTC. Translated: CASSPPMGGAPDEQYF. The rearrangement uses TRBV11-2 and TRBJ2-7, with a possible D match to TRBD2 (7 bases). CDR1 is SGHAT, CDR2 FQNNGV, per germline. This CDR3 is 16 amino acids long. Trimming pared 6 bases from V and 5 bases from J, leaving 23 bases between.

The rearrangement links TRBV5-1 to TRBJ1-3, with D tentatively TRBD1 (5 bases). Germline CDR1 is SGHRS and CDR2 is YFSETQ. Trimming pared 0 bases from V and 0 bases from J, leaving 13 bases between. This CDR3 region has 17 residues. For the CDR3, the DNA is TGCGCCAGCAGCTTGGGGGGCGTCGGCCCCTCTGGAAACACCATATATTTT. Protein sequence: CASSLGGVGPSGNTIYF.

V usage is TRBV9 and J usage is TRBJ2-2; no reliable D call. The V end lost 0 bases, the J end lost 6 bases, and 9 bases lay between the germline ends. Germline CDR1 reads SGDLS; CDR2 reads YYNGEE. This CDR3 has 14 amino acids. DNA for the CDR3: TGTGCCAGCAGCGTAGAACTCGAGGCCGGGGAGCTGTTTTTT. Encoded protein: CASSVELEAGELFF.

The chain is built from TRBV2 and TRBJ1-3; TRBD1 matches at 9 bases. This CDR3 has 15 amino acids. The ends lost 4 bases at V and 4 bases at J; junction bases unmatched: 5. Germline V gene data show CDR1 as SNHLY and CDR2 as FYNNEI. CDR3 region: CASSGGQGEGNTIYF. The CDR3 DNA sequence: TGTGCCAGCAGTGGGGGACAGGGAGAAGGAAACACCATATATTTT.

V is TRBV19 and J is TRBJ1-4; D is perhaps TRBD1 (6 bases). Germline V gene sequence: CDR1 LNHDA, CDR2 SQIVND (reference sequence). The CDR3 loop spans 15 amino acids. V lost 5 bases and J lost 3, with 13 bases in between. This CDR3 is CASSSQGGANEKLFF. CDR3 in DNA: TGTGCCAGTAGTTCACAGGGTGGAGCTAATGAAAAACTGTTTTTT.

The chain employs TRBV20-1 and TRBJ1-5; D uncertain. V gave up 6 bases and J gave up 6 bases, with 9 bases separating them. The CDR3 loop spans 11 amino acids. The germline gives CDR1 DFQATT, CDR2 SNEGSKA (reference sequence). This CDR3 reads CSAFNSQPQHF. The CDR3 DNA sequence: TGCAGTGCCTTCAATAGTCAGCCCCAGCATTTT.

The chain carries TRBV19 and TRBJ2-5, with TRBD2 identical over 10 bases. CDR1 is LNHDA and CDR2 is SQIVND in the germline V gene (reference sequence). The CDR3 consists of 16 residues. With V trimmed by 5 bases and J by 4 bases, 10 bases remained unmatched. CDR3 bases: TGTGCCAGTAGTCTCCAGCGGGAGGGCCCCAGAGAGACCCAGTACTTC. This translates into CASSLQREGPRETQYF. The entire variable domain, with the rest obtained from reference TRBV19 and TRBJ2-5, is as follows: DGGITQSPKYLFRKEGQNVTLSCEQNLNHDAMYWYRQDPGQGLRLIYYSQIVNDFQKGDIAEGYSVSREKKESFPLTVTSAQKNPTAFYLCASSLQREGPRETQYFGPGTRLLVL.

This rearrangement joins TRBV2 to TRBJ1-6; TRBD1 agrees at 8 bases. Germline CDR1 reads SNHLY; CDR2 reads FYNNEI. V shed 3 bases, J shed 6 bases, and the junction held 4 bases outside the gene matches. The CDR3 covers 15 residues. The CDR3 here is CASSEGQARNSPLHF. The CDR3 DNA is TGTGCCAGCAGTGAGGGACAGGCACGTAATTCACCCCTCCACTTT.

This clone was counted a single time. The V call is TRBV29-1, the J call TRBJ1-2; TRBD1 matches at 8 bases. Germline CDR1 SQVTM, CDR2 ANQGSEA. The CDR3 sequence is 15 residues long. V lost 4 bases and J lost 6; bases outside the gene matches: 13. This chain's CDR3 is CSVGWGQGASDGYTF. As DNA, the CDR3 is TGCAGCGTTGGATGGGGTCAGGGGGCTAGTGATGGCTACACCTTC. Full variable domain (remainder filled in from reference TRBV29-1 and TRBJ1-2): SAVISQKPSRDICQRGTSLTIQCQVDSQVTMMFWYRQQPGQSLTLIATANQGSEATYESGFVIDKFPISRPNLTFSTLTVSNMSPEDSSIYLCSVGWGQGASDGYTFGSGTRLTVV.

This clone appeared a single time. This chain connects TRBV12-3 or TRBV12-4 to TRBJ1-2; 8 bases map to TRBD1. The CDR3 contains 12 residues. Unmatched junction bases numbered 0, after V lost 5 bases and J lost 4 bases. The CDR3 loop is CASSDRGYGYTF. Here the CDR3 DNA reads TGTGCCAGCAGTGACAGGGGCTATGGCTACACCTTC.

The DNA for the CDR3 is TGTGCCAGCAGCGGTAGCGGTAGCTCCTACGAGCAGTACTTC. This codes for CASSGSGSSYEQYF. This rearrangement joins TRBV11-2 to TRBJ2-7; TRBD2 might be the D (6 bases). The CDR3 length is 14 residues. V was clipped by 5 bases and J by 0 bases, with 11 bases between them. CDR1 SGHAT and CDR2 FQNNGV come from the germline V gene.